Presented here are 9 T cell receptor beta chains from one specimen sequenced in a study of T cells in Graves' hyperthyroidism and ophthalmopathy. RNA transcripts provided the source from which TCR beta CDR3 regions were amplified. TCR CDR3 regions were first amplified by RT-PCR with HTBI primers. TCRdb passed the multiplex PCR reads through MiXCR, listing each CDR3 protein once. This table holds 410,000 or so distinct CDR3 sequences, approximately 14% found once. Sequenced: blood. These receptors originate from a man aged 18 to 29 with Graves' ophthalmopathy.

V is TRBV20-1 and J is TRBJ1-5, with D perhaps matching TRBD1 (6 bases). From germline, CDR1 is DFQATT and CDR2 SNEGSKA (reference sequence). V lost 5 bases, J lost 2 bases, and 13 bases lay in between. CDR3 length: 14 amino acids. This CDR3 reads CSAVDRLGNQPQHF. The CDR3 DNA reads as TGCAGTGCTGTCGACAGGTTGGGCAATCAGCCCCAGCATTTT.

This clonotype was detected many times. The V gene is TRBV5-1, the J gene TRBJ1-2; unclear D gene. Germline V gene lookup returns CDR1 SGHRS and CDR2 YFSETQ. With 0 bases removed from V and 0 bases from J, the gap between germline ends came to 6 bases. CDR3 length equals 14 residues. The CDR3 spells CASSLVVANYGYTF. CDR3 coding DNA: TGCGCCAGCAGCTTGGTTGTAGCTAACTATGGCTACACCTTC.

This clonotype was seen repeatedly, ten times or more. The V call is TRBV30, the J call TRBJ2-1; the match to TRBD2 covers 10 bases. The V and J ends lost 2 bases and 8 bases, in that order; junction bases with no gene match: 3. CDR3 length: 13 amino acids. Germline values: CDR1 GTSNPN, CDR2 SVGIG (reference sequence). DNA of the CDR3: TGTGCCTGGAGTCTAGCGGGAGTCTATGAGCAGTTCTTC. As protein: CAWSLAGVYEQFF.

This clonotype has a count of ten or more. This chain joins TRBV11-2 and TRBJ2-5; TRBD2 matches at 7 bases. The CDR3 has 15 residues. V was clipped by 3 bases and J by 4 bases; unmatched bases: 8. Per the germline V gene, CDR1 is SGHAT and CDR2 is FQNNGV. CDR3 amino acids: CASSFRREYVETQYF. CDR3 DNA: TGTGCCAGCAGCTTCAGGCGGGAGTATGTAGAGACCCAGTACTTC. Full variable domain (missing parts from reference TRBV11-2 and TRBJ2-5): EAGVAQSPRYKIIEKRQSVAFWCNPISGHATLYWYQQILGQGPKLLIQFQNNGVVDDSQLPKDRFSAERLKGVDSTLKIQPAKLEDSAVYLCASSFRREYVETQYFGPGTRLLVL.

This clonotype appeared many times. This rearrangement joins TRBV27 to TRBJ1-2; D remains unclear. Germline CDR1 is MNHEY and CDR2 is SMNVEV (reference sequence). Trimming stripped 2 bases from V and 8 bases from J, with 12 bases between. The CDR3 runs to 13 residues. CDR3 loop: CASSLTAGHGYTF. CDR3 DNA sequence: TGTGCCAGCAGTTTAACGGCGGGTCACGGCTACACCTTC.

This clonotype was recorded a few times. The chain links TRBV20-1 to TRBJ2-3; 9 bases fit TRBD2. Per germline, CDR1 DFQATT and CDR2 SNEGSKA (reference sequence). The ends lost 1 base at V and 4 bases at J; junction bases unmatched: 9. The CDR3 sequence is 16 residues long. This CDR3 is CSARGGGSGGADTQYF. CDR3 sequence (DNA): TGCAGTGCTAGAGGGGGGGGTAGCGGGGGAGCAGATACGCAGTATTTT.

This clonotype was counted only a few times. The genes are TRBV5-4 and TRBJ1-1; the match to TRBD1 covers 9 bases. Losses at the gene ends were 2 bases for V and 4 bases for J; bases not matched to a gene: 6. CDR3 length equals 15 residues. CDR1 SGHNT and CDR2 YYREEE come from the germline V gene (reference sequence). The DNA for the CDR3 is TGTGCCAGCAGCTTTCCGGGACAGGGAAGCACTGAAGCTTTCTTT. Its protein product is CASSFPGQGSTEAFF.

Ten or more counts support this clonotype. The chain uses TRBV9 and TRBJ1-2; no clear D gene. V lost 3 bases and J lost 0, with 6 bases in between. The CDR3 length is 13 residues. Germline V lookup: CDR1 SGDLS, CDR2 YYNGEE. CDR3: CASSAHTNYGYTF. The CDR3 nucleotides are TGTGCCAGCAGCGCACACACTAACTATGGCTACACCTTC.

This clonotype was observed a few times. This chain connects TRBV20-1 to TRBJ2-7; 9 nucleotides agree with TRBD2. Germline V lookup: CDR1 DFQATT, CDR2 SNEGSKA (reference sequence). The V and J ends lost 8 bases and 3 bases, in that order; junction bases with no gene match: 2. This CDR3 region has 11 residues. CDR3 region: CSPAGGYEQYF. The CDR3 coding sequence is TGCAGTCCAGCGGGAGGCTACGAGCAGTACTTC.